This T cell receptor beta chain was observed in a study of response to subunit inactivated influenza vaccine. General study points: With each seasonal influenza vaccination, the authors suggested, few new T cells are recruited.

Trimming removed 0 bases from V and 3 bases from J; junction bases left unmatched: 9. This CDR3 region has 18 residues. Germline loops: CDR1 SGHRS, CDR2 YFSETQ. This clonotype was observed many times. Its cognate antigen is unknown. TCRdb re-called the RT-PCR reads with MiXCR, one entry per CDR3 protein. The data contain about 650,000 distinct CDR3 sequences, around a sixth of them singletons. The specimen was PBMCs from blood, collected about 11 days after vaccination. The chain joins TRBV5-1 to TRBJ2-7, with 13 bases aligning to TRBD2. The sequence was collected from a man aged 50-60 years who received an inactivated influenza vaccine. The CDR3 DNA reads as TGCGCCAGCAGCTTGGGGACTAGCGGGAGAAGGTCCCACTACGAGCAGTACTTC. Amino acids: CASSLGTSGRRSHYEQYF.